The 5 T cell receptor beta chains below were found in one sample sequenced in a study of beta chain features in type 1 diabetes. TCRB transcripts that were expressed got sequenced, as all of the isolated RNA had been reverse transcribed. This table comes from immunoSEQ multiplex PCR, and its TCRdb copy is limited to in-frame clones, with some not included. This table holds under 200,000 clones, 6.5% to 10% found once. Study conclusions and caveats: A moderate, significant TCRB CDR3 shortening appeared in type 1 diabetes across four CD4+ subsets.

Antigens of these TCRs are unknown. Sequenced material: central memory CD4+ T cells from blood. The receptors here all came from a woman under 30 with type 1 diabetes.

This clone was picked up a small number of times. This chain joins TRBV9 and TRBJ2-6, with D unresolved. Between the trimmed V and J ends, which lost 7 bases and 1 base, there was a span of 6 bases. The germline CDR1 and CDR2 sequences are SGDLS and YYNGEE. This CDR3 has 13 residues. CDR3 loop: CASSESGANVLTF. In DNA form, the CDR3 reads TGTGCCAGCTCCGAGTCTGGGGCCAACGTCCTGACTTTC. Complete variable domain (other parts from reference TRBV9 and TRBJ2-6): DSGVTQTPKHLITATGQRVTLRCSPRSGDLSVYWYQQSLDQGLQFLIQYYNGEERAKGNILERFSAQQFPDLHSELNLSSLELGDSALYFCASSESGANVLTFGAGSRLTVL.

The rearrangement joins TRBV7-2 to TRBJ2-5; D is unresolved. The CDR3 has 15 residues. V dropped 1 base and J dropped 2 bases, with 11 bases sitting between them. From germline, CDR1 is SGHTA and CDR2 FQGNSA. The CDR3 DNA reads TGTGCCAGCAGCTTAGGTTTTACAGTTCAAGAGACCCAGTACTTC. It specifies CASSLGFTVQETQYF.

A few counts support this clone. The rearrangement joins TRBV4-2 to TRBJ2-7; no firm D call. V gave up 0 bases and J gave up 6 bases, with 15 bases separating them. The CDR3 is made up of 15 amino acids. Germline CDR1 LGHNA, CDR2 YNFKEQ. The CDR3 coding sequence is TGTGCCAGCAGCCAAGATCTTGCGACTCCCAGCGAGCAGTACTTC. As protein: CASSQDLATPSEQYF.

CDR3: CASSLAPNEKLFF. The CDR3 nucleotides are TGTGCCAGCAGCTTGGCCCCAAATGAAAAACTGTTTTTT. This chain links TRBV5-4 with TRBJ1-4; D is ambiguous. This CDR3 has 13 residues. CDR1 and CDR2 from the germline V gene are SGHNT and YYREEE (reference sequence). The V end was cut by 0 bases, the J end by 5 bases, with 5 bases between.

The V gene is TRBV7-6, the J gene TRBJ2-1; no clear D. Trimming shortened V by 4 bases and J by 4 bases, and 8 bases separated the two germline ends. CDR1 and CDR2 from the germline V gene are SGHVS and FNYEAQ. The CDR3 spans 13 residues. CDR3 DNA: TGTGCCAGCAGCTCCCGACAATACAATGAGCAGTTCTTC. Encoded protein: CASSSRQYNEQFF.